This entry is about one TCR beta chain. Its specificity is unknown. Generated by immunoSEQ multiplex PCR, the TCRdb table keeps only in-frame clones and is missing some. The sample carries under 170,000 clones, 92% recorded once. The sample comes from a study of T cell responses to AZD1222 COVID-19 vaccine. Study-level points and caveats: Baseline testing showed seropositivity in only six or seven AZD1222 recipients. Repertoire samples came only from after the peak T cell response.

Sequences were derived from peripheral blood, sampled 28 days after the second AZD1222 dose. The TCR originated in an adult who received the AZD1222 COVID-19 vaccine.

The CDR3 loop is CASTLGLADQETQYF. CDR3 nucleotide sequence: TGTGCCAGCACTCTTGGACTAGCGGACCAAGAGACCCAGTACTTC. The genes are TRBV2 and TRBJ2-5; 10 nucleotides agree with TRBD2. In germline, CDR1 is SNHLY, CDR2 FYNNEI. V lost 7 bases, J lost 0 bases, and 5 bases stayed unmatched. This CDR3 is 15 amino acids long.